Following are 29 T cell receptor beta chains from one sample sequenced in a study of Graves' ophthalmopathy and Graves' hyperthyroidism. The study amplified TCR beta CDR3 regions using RNA transcripts. Second-round multiplex PCR came after first-round RT-PCR with HTBI primers. In TCRdb, the multiplex PCR reads were re-called with MiXCR into one record per CDR3 protein. The sample lists about 700,000 distinct CDR3 sequences, 35% to 45% seen once, with over 2.5% in the top ten. Sample: peripheral blood. Source of these receptors: an adult man with Graves' ophthalmopathy.

This clonotype was counted only a few times. In DNA, the CDR3 is TGTGCCACCTTAAGTTGGGCCCGGGGCAATCAGCCCCAGCATTTT. It specifies CATLSWARGNQPQHF. This chain connects TRBV6-1 to TRBJ1-5, with unresolved D. V lost 10 bases to trimming and J lost 2 bases, with 18 bases between them. Germline CDR1 reads MNHNS; CDR2 reads SASEGT. CDR3 length: 15 amino acids.

This chain uses TRBV7-9 with TRBJ1-6; TRBD1 might be the D (6 bases). Trimming removed 5 bases at V and 6 bases at J, with 11 bases between. CDR1 is SEHNR and CDR2 is FQNEAQ in the germline V gene (reference sequence). This CDR3 is built from 14 residues. This chain's CDR3 is CASSPGQSNSPLHF. The CDR3 nucleotides are TGTGCCAGCAGCCCCGGACAGAGTAATTCACCCCTCCACTTT.

This chain connects TRBV7-9 to TRBJ2-7; the match to TRBD2 covers 9 bases. V lost 5 bases and J lost 7; bases outside the gene matches: 9. CDR3 length equals 14 residues. Per the germline V gene, CDR1 is SEHNR and CDR2 is FQNEAQ (reference sequence). CDR3 region: CASSQALAGGEQYF. The CDR3, as DNA: TGTGCCAGCAGCCAAGCCTTGGCGGGAGGGGAGCAGTACTTC.

In this sample, this clonotype turned up many times. The V and J genes are TRBV12-3 or TRBV12-4 and TRBJ1-1; TRBD1 aligns across 7 bases. The CDR3 length is 13 residues. V gave up 6 bases and J gave up 6 bases; unmatched junction bases: 7. CDR3 nucleotides: TGTGCCAGCAGCCTTACAGACAGGGCTGAAGCTTTCTTT. Translated, it gives CASSLTDRAEAFF.

To note about this clonotype: A much larger clone differs by one base, so this may be a read error. The final CDR3 position lacks the conserved phenylalanine or tryptophan, pointing to a likely read error. The V call is TRBV5-4, the J call TRBJ2-5; 8 bases line up with TRBD1. From germline, CDR1 is SGHNT and CDR2 YYREEE (reference sequence). CDR3 length: 12 residues. The ends lost 6 bases at V and 4 bases at J; junction bases unmatched: 2. Written as DNA, the CDR3 is TGTGCCAGCACCGACAGGGGAGAGACCCAGTACTCC. Its translation is CASTDRGETQYS.

This clonotype occurred a few times. The chain combines TRBV5-1 with TRBJ2-5; 8 positions match TRBD2. With V trimmed by 0 bases and J by 2 bases, 3 bases remained unmatched. Germline V gives CDR1 SGHRS, CDR2 YFSETQ. CDR3 size: 15 residues. CDR3 amino acids: CASSLVTSGQETQYF. The DNA of the CDR3 is TGCGCCAGCAGCTTGGTTACTAGCGGACAAGAGACCCAGTACTTC.

In its sample, this clonotype was seen many times. The chain uses TRBV29-1 and TRBJ1-1, with a possible D match to TRBD1 (6 bases). Germline V lookup: CDR1 SQVTM, CDR2 ANQGSEA. There are 15 residues in the CDR3. V was clipped by 1 base and J by 3 bases, with 15 bases between them. The CDR3 loop is CSVEGTVFSDTEAFF. The CDR3 DNA reads as TGCAGCGTTGAAGGGACAGTTTTCTCGGACACTGAAGCTTTCTTT.

In this sample, this clonotype turned up many times. The rearrangement uses TRBV19 and TRBJ2-5; D is possibly TRBD1 (7 bases). Trimming shortened V by 7 bases and J by 4 bases, and 16 bases separated the two germline ends. Germline loops: CDR1 LNHDA, CDR2 SQIVND (reference sequence). The CDR3 runs to 14 residues. CDR3: CASTTEGAGETQYF. Written as DNA, the CDR3 is TGTGCCAGTACCACGGAGGGGGCAGGAGAGACCCAGTACTTC.

This clonotype has a handful of counts. This sequence joins TRBV6-5 and TRBJ2-1; D possibly corresponds to TRBD1 (6 bases). Between the trimmed V and J ends, which lost 7 bases and 9 bases, there was a span of 13 bases. CDR3 length: 12 residues. Germline values: CDR1 MNHEY, CDR2 SVGAGI. The CDR3 loop is CASITGLGEQFF. The CDR3, as DNA: TGTGCCAGCATTACAGGGCTGGGTGAGCAGTTCTTC.

The rearrangement joins TRBV11-2 to TRBJ1-1; D call uncertain. The CDR3 consists of 12 residues. CDR1 and CDR2 (germline): SGHAT, FQNNGV. The CDR3 DNA follows: TGTGCTAGAGCGACACAGAACACTGAAGCTTTCTTT. Encoded protein: CARATQNTEAFF.

The J gene is TRBJ1-1, the V gene TRBV24-1; 9 bases match TRBD1. V gave up 3 bases and J gave up 4 bases; unmatched junction bases: 8. This CDR3 comprises 16 residues. Looked up from germline, CDR1 is KGHDR and CDR2 is SFDVKD. CDR3 region: CATSDPQGTGSTEAFF. As DNA, the CDR3 is TGTGCCACCAGTGATCCGCAAGGGACAGGGAGCACTGAAGCTTTCTTT.

The chain links TRBV25-1 to TRBJ2-7; 12 nucleotides match TRBD2. J was trimmed by 4 bases and V by 6 bases; bases with no gene match: 10. Germline loops: CDR1 MGHDK, CDR2 SYGVNS. The CDR3 is 16 amino acids. This chain's CDR3 is CASSGATSGGPYEQYF. DNA for the CDR3: TGTGCCAGCAGCGGAGCTACTAGCGGGGGGCCTTACGAGCAGTACTTC.

This chain connects TRBV6-2 or TRBV6-3 to TRBJ2-7, with 7 bases that match TRBD1. CDR1 and CDR2 from the germline V gene are MNHEY and SVGEGT. V lost 5 bases, J lost 2 bases, and 6 bases stayed unmatched. This CDR3 is 14 amino acids long. This CDR3 is CASSQQGRTYEQYF. The CDR3 nucleotides read TGTGCCAGCAGTCAACAGGGGCGGACCTACGAGCAGTACTTC.

For this clonotype: This may come from a read error, since a much larger clone is one base off. The chain uses TRBV7-3 and TRBJ1-4; D is perhaps TRBD2 (7 bases). The DNA end favors TRBJ2-2, so the J call may be wrong. The CDR3 length is 15 residues. Per the germline V gene, CDR1 is SGHTA and CDR2 is FQGTGA. The CDR3 region is CANSLRGQGTGELFF. The CDR3 nucleotides are TGTGCCAACAGCTTGCGGGGGCAAGGCACCGGGGAGCTGTTTTTT.

This clonotype occurred many times. The chain is built from TRBV19 and TRBJ1-5; TRBD1 agrees at 9 bases. Germline CDR1 LNHDA, CDR2 SQIVND (reference sequence). V was clipped by 10 bases and J by 2 bases; unmatched bases: 6. CDR3 length: 14 amino acids. DNA for the CDR3: TGTGCCACCATACAGGGGGCAGGCAATCAGCCCCAGCATTTT. This gives the protein CATIQGAGNQPQHF.

The V gene is TRBV29-1, the J gene TRBJ2-7; the match to TRBD1 covers 8 bases. This CDR3 contains 13 residues. The trim removed 3 bases at V and 5 bases at J, leaving 6 bases unmatched. CDR1 SQVTM and CDR2 ANQGSEA come from the germline V gene. The CDR3 sequence: CSVEDDRGHEQYF. CDR3 nucleotides: TGCAGCGTTGAGGACGACAGGGGCCACGAGCAGTACTTC.

The table lists this clonotype with many counts. V gene TRBV24-1 combines with J gene TRBJ1-5, with D possibly matching TRBD1 (6 bases). The V gene's germline CDR1 is KGHDR and CDR2 SFDVKD. Trimming pared 2 bases from V and 4 bases from J, leaving 11 bases between. The CDR3 sequence is 15 residues long. For the CDR3, the DNA is TGTGCCACCAGTGATTCCCGGACAGAAAATCAGCCCCAGCATTTT. This encodes CATSDSRTENQPQHF.

This clonotype appeared many times. This chain links TRBV6-6 with TRBJ2-2, with D uncertain. The CDR3 sequence is 12 residues long. Germline V gene lookup returns CDR1 MNHNY and CDR2 SVGAGI (reference sequence). V shed 7 bases and J shed 7 bases, with 10 bases lying between them. The DNA for the CDR3 is TGTGCCAGCATCCCTGTCGACGGGGAGCTGTTTTTT. This sequence encodes CASIPVDGELFF.

This clonotype was seen only a few times. The gene calls are TRBV11-3 and TRBJ1-3; TRBD1 aligns across 7 bases. The J segment lost 2 bases and the V segment lost 3 bases, leaving 4 bases of the junction unmatched. Germline assignment: CDR1 SGHNT and CDR2 YENEEA. The CDR3 has 15 residues. CDR3 DNA: TGTGCCAGCAGCTTCCAAGGGACAGCTGGAAACACCATATATTTT. Protein product: CASSFQGTAGNTIYF.

The J gene is TRBJ1-6, the V gene TRBV20-1; possibly TRBD1 for D (6 bases). This CDR3 spans 13 amino acids. Deletions cut 3 bases from V and 9 bases from J, with 12 bases between. Per germline, CDR1 DFQATT and CDR2 SNEGSKA (reference sequence). The CDR3, as DNA: TGCAGTGCTAGTGGGGGCAGTTCTTCACCCCTCCACTTT. This translates into CSASGGSSSPLHF.

This clonotype was detected ten times or more. The chain is built from TRBV19 and TRBJ1-2; tentatively, D is TRBD1 (6 bases). The length of the CDR3 is 14 residues. In germline, CDR1 is LNHDA, CDR2 SQIVND (reference sequence). The germline V and J ends were trimmed by 3 bases and 6 bases, with 14 bases remaining between them. The CDR3 nucleotides are TGTGCCAGTAGTATCTCAGGGGCGCCTGATGGCTACACCTTC. Translated: CASSISGAPDGYTF.

The rearrangement uses TRBV4-3 and TRBJ1-1; a weak D match, TRBD1 (5 bases). CDR1 and CDR2 from the germline V gene are LGHNA and YSLEER. The V gene lost 0 bases and the J gene lost 0 bases, with 8 bases spanning the gap. This CDR3 is built from 15 residues. The CDR3 coding sequence is TGCGCCAGCAGCCAAGAACCGACAGTGAACACTGAAGCTTTCTTT. Encoded protein: CASSQEPTVNTEAFF.

In its sample, this clonotype was seen a few times. This sequence joins TRBV7-8 and TRBJ2-2; perhaps TRBD2 as D (6 bases). The CDR3 is made up of 15 amino acids. V shed 6 bases and J shed 14 bases, with 25 bases lying between them. CDR1 and CDR2 from the germline V gene are SGHVS and FQNEAQ. The DNA of the CDR3 is TGTGCCAGCAGTCTAGGGGTCGGCGGGTGGGAGGAACTGTTTTTT. Its protein is CASSLGVGGWEELFF.

As regards this clonotype: This CDR3 is missing its conserved last phenylalanine or tryptophan, likely due to a read error. The DNA is left out, because the CDR3 cannot be placed on it with certainty; the CDR3 is given as TCRdb lists it. V and J are TRBV11-2 and TRBJ2-2; the table gives TRBD1 as D, unverified against the DNA. The CDR3 is 12 residues long, ends included. Germline V gene sequence: CDR1 SGHAT, CDR2 FQNNGV. The CDR3 is CASSRRQDWLFL.

The rearrangement uses TRBV25-1 and TRBJ2-5, with TRBD2 matching 7 bases. V was pared by 1 base and J by 1 base, with 9 bases of the junction left unmatched. The CDR3 length is 17 residues. Germline V lookup: CDR1 MGHDK, CDR2 SYGVNS. This CDR3 is CASSESGDGRSQETQYF. As DNA, the CDR3 is TGTGCCAGCAGTGAATCCGGCGACGGGAGGAGCCAAGAGACCCAGTACTTC.

In its sample, this clonotype was seen once. The chain uses TRBV20-1 and TRBJ1-2, with D possibly matching TRBD1 (6 bases). Germline values: CDR1 DFQATT, CDR2 SNEGSKA (reference sequence). This CDR3 contains 11 residues. With 0 bases removed from V and 11 bases from J, the gap between germline ends came to 10 bases. The CDR3 DNA is TGCAGTGCTAGAGATGAGGGGGGTTACACCTTC. This codes for CSARDEGGYTF.

There are a few counts of this clonotype. V is TRBV7-9 and J is TRBJ1-3; D is unclear. This CDR3 has 16 amino acids. Germline values: CDR1 SEHNR, CDR2 FQNEAQ (reference sequence). Trimming took 3 bases from V and 2 from J, leaving 14 bases between them. In DNA form, the CDR3 reads TGTGCCAGCAGCTTTCTAGGGCCAGAGGCTGGAAACACCATATATTTT. Amino acids: CASSFLGPEAGNTIYF.

At least ten counts were recorded for this clonotype. The chain has TRBV5-5 and TRBJ2-7, with TRBD2 as a possible D gene (5 bases). CDR1 and CDR2 (germline): SGHKS, YYEKEE (reference sequence). CDR3 length equals 14 residues. V lost 1 base and J lost 1, with 9 bases in between. As DNA, the CDR3 is TGTGCCAGCAGCTTGAGGACTGGTTCCTACGAGCAGTACTTC. The encoded protein is CASSLRTGSYEQYF.

The CDR3 region is CASSPAAARGAYEQYF. In DNA, the CDR3 is TGTGCCAGCAGCCCCGCCGCCGCACGGGGGGCCTACGAGCAGTACTTC. The rearrangement links TRBV6-1 to TRBJ2-7; TRBD2 matches 7 bases. Per germline, CDR1 MNHNS and CDR2 SASEGT. This CDR3 comprises 16 residues. V was clipped by 6 bases and J by 2 bases; unmatched bases: 13.